This T cell receptor beta chain was sequenced for a study of OX40 agonist ivuxolimab in advanced cancers. Looking at the study overall: Patients with hepatocellular carcinoma, melanoma, renal cell or head and neck cancer made up the dose-escalation patients.

The CDR3 loop spans 14 amino acids. V lost 4 bases to trimming and J lost 8 bases; unmatched junction nucleotides: 5. Per the germline V gene, CDR1 is SEHNR and CDR2 is FQNEAQ (reference sequence). On cycle 4 day 1 and cycle 7 day 1, as well as at baseline, blood was sampled. The data were produced by immunoSEQ multiplex PCR, yet TCRdb's version contains in-frame clones alone and is incomplete. This sample yields approximately 74,000 clones, of which roughly 90% are seen a single time; less than 0.3% belongs to the top ten. The source material was CD4+ or CD8+ T cells sorted from blood, sampled in a trial of the OX40 agonist ivuxolimab. This receptor was identified in an adult with an advanced solid tumor such as melanoma, head and neck, liver or kidney cancer. The chain links TRBV7-9 to TRBJ2-4, with 10 bases that match TRBD1. CDR3 coding DNA: TGTGCCAGCAGCTCGACAGGGGGCGAGTACATTCAGTACTTC. Residues: CASSSTGGEYIQYF.